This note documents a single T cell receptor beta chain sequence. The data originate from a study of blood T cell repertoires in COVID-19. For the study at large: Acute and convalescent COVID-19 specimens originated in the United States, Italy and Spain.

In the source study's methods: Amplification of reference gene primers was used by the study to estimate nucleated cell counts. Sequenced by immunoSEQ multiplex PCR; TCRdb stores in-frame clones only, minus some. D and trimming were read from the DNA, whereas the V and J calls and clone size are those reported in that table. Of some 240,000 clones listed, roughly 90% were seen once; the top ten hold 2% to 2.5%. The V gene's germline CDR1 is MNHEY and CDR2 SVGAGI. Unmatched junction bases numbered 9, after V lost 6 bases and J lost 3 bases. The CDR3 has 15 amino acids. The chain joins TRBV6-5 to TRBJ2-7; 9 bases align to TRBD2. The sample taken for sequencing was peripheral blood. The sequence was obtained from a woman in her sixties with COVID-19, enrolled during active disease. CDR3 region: CASSGGGAFVYEQYF. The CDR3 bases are TGTGCCAGCAGCGGCGGGGGGGCCTTCGTCTACGAGCAGTACTTC.